One and the same sample provided the 6 T cell receptor beta chains below, sequenced in a study of blood T cell repertoires in COVID-19 (dated by TCRdb to 2019 to 2021). The method was the immunoSEQ multiplex PCR assay. The clones in this table, taken by TCRdb from immuneACCESS, are in-frame only. Not every clone is retained; where verified, under half of the shortfall comes from an unresolved V gene, and the cause of the rest is unknown. For this sample the table gives 150,000 or so clones, of which approximately 86% were detected only once. The ten largest clones take up about 1.2% of the sample. Sequencing was carried out using peripheral blood. Receptors were obtained from a man aged 55 to 69 who had recovered from COVID-19.

The chain employs TRBV11-3 and TRBJ2-1; 10 bases match TRBD2. This CDR3 has 20 residues. Germline V lookup: CDR1 SGHNT, CDR2 YENEEA. J lost 4 bases, V lost 2 bases, and 17 bases had no gene match. The CDR3 coding sequence is TGTGCCAGCAGCTTATCACCTCTAAGCGGGGGGGCAACTCAATACAATGAGCAGTTCTTC. Protein: CASSLSPLSGGATQYNEQFF.

V gene TRBV19 combines with J gene TRBJ2-3, with 12 bases that match TRBD2. Trimming at V came to 10 bases and at J to 6 bases, leaving 8 bases not matched to a gene. The CDR3 sequence is 14 residues long. Germline CDR1 LNHDA, CDR2 SQIVND (reference sequence). CDR3 loop: CATSGLAGRDTQYF. The CDR3 DNA sequence: TGTGCCACCTCGGGACTAGCGGGCAGGGATACGCAGTATTTT.

The genes are TRBV5-1 and TRBJ2-5; no reliable D call. Trimming left V 0 bases short and J 0 bases short, with 9 bases between. There are 15 residues in the CDR3. Germline loops: CDR1 SGHRS, CDR2 YFSETQ. CDR3 amino acids: CASSLDSHHQETQYF. CDR3 nucleotides: TGCGCCAGCAGCTTGGATTCACACCACCAAGAGACCCAGTACTTC.

The rearrangement joins TRBV4-3 to TRBJ1-2, with TRBD1 as a possible D gene (6 bases). This CDR3 region has 14 residues. Trimming left V 2 bases short and J 4 bases short, with 11 bases between. Germline V gene sequence: CDR1 LGHNA, CDR2 YSLEER. CDR3 DNA sequence: TGCGCCAGCAGCCAACACGGACAGATCTATGGCTACACCTTC. Amino acids: CASSQHGQIYGYTF.

The CDR3 DNA reads as TGTGCCAGCAGTTACTCGACGGGACTGACTTTCACAGATACGCAGTATTTT. Residues: CASSYSTGLTFTDTQYF. This chain joins TRBV6-2 or TRBV6-3 and TRBJ2-3, with D maybe TRBD2 (6 bases). This CDR3 is built from 17 residues. Germline lookup yields CDR1 MNHEY and CDR2 SVGEGT. Deletions cut 0 bases from V and 2 bases from J, with 15 bases between.

The CDR3 here is CASTFDTEAFF. Here the CDR3 DNA reads TGTGCCAGCACTTTCGACACTGAAGCTTTCTTT. V is TRBV2 and J is TRBJ1-1; no reliable D call. Germline CDR1 is SNHLY and CDR2 is FYNNEI. With 7 bases removed from V and 3 bases from J, the gap between germline ends came to 6 bases. CDR3 size: 11 residues. Looking up the rest from reference TRBV2 and TRBJ1-1 gives the full variable domain: EPEVTQTPSHQVTQMGQEVILRCVPISNHLYFYWYRQILGQKVEFLVSFYNNEISEKSEIFDDQFSVERPDGSNFTLKIRSTKLEDSAMYFCASTFDTEAFFGQGTRLTVV.